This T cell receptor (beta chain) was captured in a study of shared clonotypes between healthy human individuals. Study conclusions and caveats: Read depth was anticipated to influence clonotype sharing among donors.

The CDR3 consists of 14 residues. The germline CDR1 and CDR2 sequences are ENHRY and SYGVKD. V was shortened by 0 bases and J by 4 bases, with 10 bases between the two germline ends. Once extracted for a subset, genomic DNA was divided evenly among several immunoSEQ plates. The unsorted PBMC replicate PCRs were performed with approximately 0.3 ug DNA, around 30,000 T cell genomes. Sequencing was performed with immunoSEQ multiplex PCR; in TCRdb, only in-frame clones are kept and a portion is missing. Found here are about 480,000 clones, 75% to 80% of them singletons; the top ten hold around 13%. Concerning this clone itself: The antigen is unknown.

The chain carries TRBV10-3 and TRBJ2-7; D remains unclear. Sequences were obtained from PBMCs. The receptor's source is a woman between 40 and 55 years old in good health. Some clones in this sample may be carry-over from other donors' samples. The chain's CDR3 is CAISESPDRYEQYF. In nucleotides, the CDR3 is TGTGCCATCAGTGAGTCGCCTGACCGATACGAGCAGTACTTC.